A selection of T cell receptor beta chains follows, all from one sample in a study of T cell repertoires in cytomegalovirus infection. TCRdb independently ran MiXCR on the reads; one entry per CDR3 protein. The data contain around 440,000 distinct CDR3 sequences, approximately 11% of them singletons. The sequenced material came from PBMCs. The receptors originated from a human donor in good health (CMV status not recorded). Some clones in this sample may be carry-over from other donors' samples. The CDR3 runs from the conserved cysteine through the conserved F or W. A D gene is named only where the DNA matches it firmly. Size values are once, few and many counts, or a class for expanded clones, and some rows have none.

TRBV7-9,TRBJ1-5,NA,many,CASSLTGLSNQPQHF,TGTGCCAGCAGCTTAACGGGTTTGAGCAATCAGCCCCAGCATTTT
TRBV7-3,TRBJ1-2,NA,many,CASSPGPNYGYTF,TGTGCCAGCAGCCCCGGACCGAACTATGGCTACACCTTC
TRBV27,TRBJ1-1,TRBD1,NA,CASSFPGDREAFF,TGTGCCAGCAGTTTCCCTGGGGACAGGGAAGCTTTCTTT
TRBV20-1,TRBJ2-5,TRBD1,many,CSARDPGTGKETQYF,TGCAGTGCTAGAGACCCCGGGACAGGCAAAGAGACCCAGTACTTC
TRBV5-1,TRBJ1-1,TRBD1,many,CASSLAGDRKAFF,TGCGCCAGCAGCTTGGCCGGGGACAGAAAAGCTTTCTTT
TRBV4-1,TRBJ2-3,TRBD1,many,CASSQEGQGAMLGTQYF,TGCGCCAGCAGCCAAGAGGGGCAGGGGGCAATGTTAGGTACGCAGTATTTT
TRBV2,TRBJ2-1,TRBD2,NA,CASRLAENYNEQFF,TGTGCCAGCAGACTAGCGGAGAATTACAATGAGCAGTTCTTC
TRBV7-2,TRBJ1-2,NA,many,CASRAYPPDSGYTF,TGTGCCAGCAGGGCATACCCCCCCGATTCGGGCTACACCTTC
TRBV27,TRBJ1-6,NA,NA,CASLGRNNSPLHF,TGTGCCAGCCTCGGACGGAATAATTCACCCCTCCACTTT
TRBV20-1,TRBJ2-7,TRBD1,many,CSAPRQGDYYEQYF,TGCAGTGCTCCTCGACAGGGGGATTATTACGAGCAGTACTTC
TRBV4-1,TRBJ1-1,NA,NA,CASSRGPRDTEAFF,TGCGCCAGCAGCCGTGGCCCCCGGGACACAGAAGCTTTCTTT
TRBV29-1,TRBJ1-2,NA,few,CSVEDQAAVGYTF,TGCAGCGTTGAAGATCAGGCGGCAGTTGGCTACACCTTC
TRBV29-1,TRBJ2-5,TRBD1,NA,CSVGTGHQETQYF,TGCAGCGTCGGGACAGGACACCAAGAGACCCAGTACTTC
TRBV4-1,TRBJ2-1,TRBD1,few,CASSQVLLRTGQPYNEQFF,TGCGCCAGCAGCCAAGTATTGCTTCGAACGGGACAGCCCTACAATGAGCAGTTCTTC
TRBV5-5,TRBJ2-7,NA,NA,CASSLGTQPYEQYF,TGTGCCAGCAGCTTGGGGACTCAGCCGTACGAGCAGTACTTC
TRBV28,TRBJ1-2,NA,many,CASSSGIVYTF,TGTGCCAGCAGTTCGGGCATTGTCTACACCTTC
TRBV20-1,TRBJ1-1,NA,few,CSAGELGTEAFF,TGCAGTGCTGGGGAGTTAGGCACTGAAGCTTTCTTT
TRBV19,TRBJ1-5,NA,NA,CASSTSRTAAPQHF,TGTGCCAGTAGTACCAGTCGGACGGCAGCGCCCCAGCATTTT
TRBV9,TRBJ2-7,NA,NA,CASSVAWGTSWEQYF,TGTGCCAGCAGCGTAGCTTGGGGGACCTCTTGGGAGCAGTACTTC
TRBV12-3/TRBV12-4,TRBJ2-1,TRBD2,NA,CASSLGLAGVRFF,TGTGCCAGCAGTCTGGGACTAGCGGGAGTTCGGTTCTTC
TRBV7-8,TRBJ2-5,NA,many,CASSSSWLVRPPKTQYF,TGTGCCAGCAGCTCTTCTTGGCTAGTCCGGCCCCCAAAGACCCAGTACTTC
TRBV6-6,TRBJ1-5,TRBD1,few,CASSSQGQGNQPQHF,TGTGCCAGCAGTTCCCAAGGACAGGGGAATCAGCCCCAGCATTTT
TRBV19,TRBJ1-5,TRBD1,many,CASSVRDRGSNSNQPQHF,TGTGCCAGTAGTGTTAGGGACAGGGGGTCAAATAGCAATCAGCCCCAGCATTTT
TRBV11-2,TRBJ1-2,NA,many,CASSFSEGYGYTF,TGTGCCAGCAGCTTTAGTGAAGGCTATGGCTACACCTTC
TRBV14,TRBJ2-1,NA,many,CASSWRSSYNEQFF,TGTGCCAGCAGCTGGCGGAGCTCCTACAATGAGCAGTTCTTC
TRBV7-3,TRBJ2-1,TRBD2,NA,CASSSISGVSYNEQFF,TGTGCCAGCAGCTCTATTAGCGGGGTATCCTACAATGAGCAGTTCTTC
TRBV14,TRBJ1-6,TRBD1,few,CASSQASGGQRDSPLHF,TGTGCCAGCAGCCAAGCGAGCGGGGGACAGCGCGATTCACCCCTCCACTTT
TRBV6-6,TRBJ1-5,NA,once,CASIPGGVLFGNQPQHF,TGTGCCAGCATCCCTGGGGGGGTTTTATTCGGCAATCAGCCCCAGCATTTT
TRBV9,TRBJ1-1,NA,NA,CASSASQGTEAFF,TGTGCCAGCAGCGCTTCGCAAGGCACTGAAGCTTTCTTT
TRBV20-1,TRBJ2-5,TRBD2,NA,CSARARGGTEETQYF,TGCAGTGCTAGAGCCCGCGGGGGGACTGAAGAGACCCAGTACTTC
TRBV12-3/TRBV12-4,TRBJ2-3,NA,many,CASRPTGTDTQYF,TGTGCCAGCAGGCCAACAGGGACAGATACGCAGTATTTT
TRBV12-3/TRBV12-4,TRBJ2-7,TRBD2,many,CASSLGGSGEQYF,TGTGCCAGCAGTTTGGGCGGGAGTGGGGAGCAGTACTTC
TRBV19,TRBJ2-3,NA,many,CASHPNSRGAQYF,TGTGCCAGCCACCCGAATTCAAGGGGCGCGCAGTATTTT
TRBV5-1,TRBJ2-5,NA,few,CASSLAGVKETQYF,TGCGCCAGCAGCTTGGCCGGCGTCAAAGAGACCCAGTACTTC
TRBV7-9,TRBJ2-1,NA,many,CASSLGAAPPYNEQFF,TGTGCCAGCAGCTTAGGGGCTGCCCCCCCCTACAATGAGCAGTTCTTC
TRBV7-8,TRBJ2-7,TRBD1,many,CASSRTGARAYF,TGTGCCAGCAGCCGGACAGGGGCGAGGGCGTACTTC
TRBV5-1,TRBJ2-1,TRBD2,many,CASSLLLAGTDEQFF,TGCGCCAGCAGCTTGCTACTAGCGGGAACGGATGAGCAGTTCTTC
TRBV7-9,TRBJ1-4,TRBD1,many,CASSRGQGALSNEKLFF,TGTGCCAGCAGCCGGGGACAGGGGGCGCTGAGTAATGAAAAACTGTTTTTT
TRBV27,TRBJ1-2,TRBD1,many,CASRRGDRADGYTF,TGTGCCAGTAGGAGAGGGGACAGGGCTGATGGCTACACCTTC
TRBV18,TRBJ2-3,TRBD1,many,CASSPGTGADTQYF,TGTGCCAGCTCACCCGGGACAGGGGCAGATACGCAGTATTTT
TRBV7-8,TRBJ1-2,NA,many,CASSHPRGRPDGYTF,TGTGCCAGCAGCCACCCCAGGGGCCGCCCTGATGGCTACACCTTC
TRBV20-1,TRBJ2-1,NA,NA,CSATGASSSYNEQFF,TGCAGTGCCACTGGAGCGTCGAGCTCCTACAATGAGCAGTTCTTC
TRBV5-5,TRBJ2-3,NA,many,CASSLASGNEIRQYF,TGTGCCAGCAGCTTGGCATCCGGGAACGAGATAAGGCAGTATTTT
TRBV7-9,TRBJ2-7,NA,NA,CASSYRKGSLSGERYF,TGTGCCAGCAGCTATCGAAAGGGGAGCCTCTCCGGGGAGCGGTACTTC
TRBV6-6,TRBJ2-3,NA,NA,CASSYSSGTDTQYF,TGTGCCAGCAGTTACTCCTCAGGCACAGATACGCAGTATTTT
TRBV6-5,TRBJ1-5,NA,few,CASSYSMLHQPQHF,TGTGCCAGCAGTTACTCGATGTTGCATCAGCCCCAGCATTTT
TRBV5-5,TRBJ2-1,NA,NA,CASSTWWNNEQFF,TGTGCCAGCAGCACCTGGTGGAACAATGAGCAGTTCTTC
TRBV6-2/TRBV6-3,TRBJ2-3,NA,many,CASSYGRGSFGDTQYF,TGTGCCAGCAGTTACGGTCGGGGAAGTTTTGGAGATACGCAGTATTTT
TRBV9,TRBJ1-1,NA,NA,CASSVGLSTEAFF,TGTGCCAGCAGCGTAGGGTTATCCACTGAAGCTTTCTTT
TRBV11-3,TRBJ2-2,TRBD1,many,CASSLGLPGQGNTGELFF,TGTGCCAGCAGCTTAGGCCTCCCGGGACAGGGTAACACCGGGGAGCTGTTTTTT
TRBV28,TRBJ2-1,TRBD2,many,CASSSLAGPYNEQFF,TGTGCCAGCAGTTCCCTAGCGGGACCTTACAATGAGCAGTTCTTC
TRBV19,TRBJ1-5,NA,many,CASSYLGGQHF,TGTGCCAGTAGTTACCTAGGGGGTCAGCATTTT
TRBV6-1,TRBJ1-5,NA,many,CASRQLNQPQHF,TGTGCCAGTAGACAGCTTAATCAGCCCCAGCATTTT
TRBV6-1,TRBJ1-2,TRBD1,many,CASSIGTTGNYGYTF,TGTGCCAGCAGTATAGGGACGACAGGGAACTATGGCTACACCTTC